The source of this T cell receptor beta chain is a study of blood T cell repertoires in COVID-19. Authors' methods: By means of reference gene primer amplification, nucleated cell counts were estimated. Clones were read by immunoSEQ multiplex PCR, and TCRdb kept only the in-frame ones, dropping some. V and J calls and clone size follow that table, whereas D and trimming were derived from the DNA. The data hold about 230,000 clones, with roughly 84% observed a single time. V gave up 3 bases and J gave up 0 bases; unmatched junction bases: 17. Germline CDR1 LNHNV, CDR2 YYDKDF (reference sequence). This CDR3 region has 20 residues.

The J gene is TRBJ1-1, the V gene TRBV15; 9 bases are a match to TRBD1. This TCR derives from a man aged 40-49 years with acute or convalescent COVID-19. Source material: peripheral blood. The CDR3 protein is CATSRGGQGFSGPMNTEAFF. In DNA, the CDR3 is TGTGCCACCAGCAGGGGGGGACAGGGCTTCTCGGGGCCGATGAACACTGAAGCTTTCTTT.